Below, one T cell receptor beta chain is given with its context. Its antigen is unknown. Within one base of it there is no much larger clone, and no base qualities were kept. The sample is drawn from a study of read filtering for tumor transcriptome and immune sequencing (TCRdb year 2020). Study-wide context: The cohort had around 18 male and more than 11 female patients with a mean age of about 66 years, ranging from roughly 45 to 85. Under revised international staging, 8 patients fell into R-ISS I, approximately 15 into R-ISS II and more than five into R-ISS III. TCR-region mapped reads per sample ranged from about 4.05 to 10.27 million with IR-seq versus only 85 to 1273 with RNA-seq. One main goal was a read-filtering strategy for immune repertoire data, in particular deciding whether clonotypes backed by only one read should be removed. After DNase treatment, whole-transcriptome libraries were prepared using the TruSeq RNA Access Library Prep Kit. Using the same bone marrow samples, the study ran both targeted immune repertoire sequencing and bulk whole-transcriptome sequencing and then compared the TCR repertoires from each method.

Each patient had bone marrow sampled at the time of active disease. Ficoll-Hypaque density gradient centrifugation was used to isolate bone marrow mononuclear cells. To remove myeloma plasma cells, the cells were labeled with CD138 magnetic microbeads on a MACS separator, and CD138-negative cells were then collected by negative selection. Flow cytometry on an Attune NxT with CD138 antibodies was used to check the purity of the isolated cells. Total RNA was extracted with TRIzol reagent and quantified with a NanoDrop spectrophotometer. Paired RNA-seq and IR-seq were performed on each patient's CD138-negative bone marrow sample. Including cysteine and phenylalanine, the CDR3 has 14 amino acids. CDR3 DNA only is kept here, 42 bases in frame from base 1. V drops 5 bases and J drops 4 bases, leaving 14 bases in between. From the germline V gene, CDR1 is MDHEN and CDR2 is SYDVKM. TCR libraries were constructed from approximately 360 ng RNA using the Immunoverse kit, and molecular barcoded adaptors covering alpha/delta and beta/gamma chains were employed. The same RNA used for transcriptome sequencing was used for TCR library preparation. TCR libraries were sequenced on an Illumina HiSeq 4000 with 2 x 150 cycles. From the authors' description of their analysis: With MiXCR, TCR reads were aligned to human V, D, J and C references and assembled into CDR3 clonotypes, with quality filtering and error correction included. Clonotype counts and gene usage diversity were analyzed with the tcR package in R. Raw mapping reads were checked after the RNA-seq reads had been mapped by STAR aligner version 2.5.3a onto the human GRCh37 genome. To test the effect of sequencing depth on detected clonotypes, IR-seq fastq files were randomly downsampled using Seqtk 1.3. TCRdb's own reprocessing of the public reads used fastp at Q25 and MiXCR and kept productive beta chains. Here each entry gathers all rows of one CDR3 protein and keeps the most common genes and DNA. TCRdb's processing, not the authors', yielded these V and J calls. A total of 40,000 or so distinct CDR3 sequences appear in this sample, roughly an eighth of them only once. The ten largest account for approximately 6.5% of the sample.

The paper as a whole reports these results and caveats: Single-read clonotypes made up about 80% of clonotypes but only 3% to 4% of total reads in IR-seq, compared with about 77% of clonotypes and roughly 49% of reads in RNA-seq. The correlation between IR-seq and RNA-seq shared clonotype proportions was increased by removal of single-read clonotypes. IR-seq captured clonotypes at much higher depth and more reliably than RNA-seq, and smaller IR-seq throughput sufficed to identify most shared clonotypes. The sorted CD138-negative fraction was a mixed bone marrow immune population, not purified T cells.

The sequence links TRBV28 to TRBJ1-2; the D gene is perhaps TRBD1, on 5 matching bases. The sequence was obtained from a donor at least 40 years old with multiple myeloma. The specimen was a population of CD138-negative cells sorted from bone marrow. What the cell subset or site label conveys for this sample: bone marrow mononuclear cells depleted of CD138+ plasma/myeloma cells by negative magnetic selection. The CDR3 loop reads CASSAYLGGYGYTF. The nucleotide sequence reads as follows: TGTGCCAGCAGTGCCTACTTGGGGGGCTATGGCTACACCTTC.